The 14 T cell receptor beta chains in this list originate from one sample, sequenced in a study of blood T cell repertoires in COVID-19. Sequenced by immunoSEQ multiplex PCR; TCRdb stores in-frame clones only, minus some. This table holds 68,000 or so clones, 91% found once. The sequenced sample consisted of peripheral blood. The receptors were gathered from a man aged 35 to 55 with COVID-19, enrolled during active disease.

This clone was observed a handful of times. CDR3 loop: CASRTTGVGTDTQYF. The DNA of the CDR3 is TGTGCCAGTAGGACGACAGGGGTTGGGACAGATACGCAGTATTTT. The rearrangement uses TRBV19 and TRBJ2-3, with 8 bases that match TRBD1. Trimming at V came to 6 bases and at J to 3 bases, leaving 8 bases not matched to a gene. CDR1 LNHDA and CDR2 SQIVND come from the germline V gene (reference sequence). The CDR3 length is 15 residues. Based on the CDR3 plus reference TRBV19 and TRBJ2-3, the full variable domain is DGGITQSPKYLFRKEGQNVTLSCEQNLNHDAMYWYRQDPGQGLRLIYYSQIVNDFQKGDIAEGYSVSREKKESFPLTVTSAQKNPTAFYLCASRTTGVGTDTQYFGPGTRLTVL.

J is TRBJ1-5 and V is TRBV30; D is uncertain. Between the trimmed V and J ends, which lost 3 bases and 4 bases, there was a span of 10 bases. Germline V gene lookup returns CDR1 GTSNPN and CDR2 SVGIG (reference sequence). The CDR3 runs to 13 residues. In DNA, the CDR3 is TGTGCCTGGAGCGAATTGAGGAATCAGCCCCAGCATTTT. Translating gives CAWSELRNQPQHF.

The chain is built from TRBV7-9 and TRBJ2-5; TRBD1 is a possible D gene (6 bases). Germline V gene sequence: CDR1 SEHNR, CDR2 FQNEAQ (reference sequence). The CDR3 is made up of 14 amino acids. With 5 bases removed from V and 4 bases from J, the gap between germline ends came to 14 bases. The CDR3 region is CASSLGAAGETQYF. The CDR3 DNA reads as TGTGCCAGCAGCCTGGGGGCGGCGGGAGAGACCCAGTACTTC.

The chain has TRBV4-1 and TRBJ1-1, with no clear D. V was pared by 3 bases and J by 2 bases, with 13 bases between. CDR3 size: 15 residues. Germline V lookup: CDR1 MGHRA, CDR2 YSYEKL. The CDR3 nucleotides read TGCGCCAGCAGCCAGGATGCGGGGAAAAACACTGAAGCTTTCTTT. It translates to CASSQDAGKNTEAFF.

This clone appeared a few times. The rearrangement uses TRBV5-1 and TRBJ2-1; tentative D call: TRBD1 (7 bases). Germline CDR1 reads SGHRS; CDR2 reads YFSETQ. The CDR3 runs to 16 residues. The V and J ends lost 7 bases and 5 bases respectively, with 22 bases between them. The CDR3 here is CASGLLRGASNNEQFF. The CDR3 nucleotides read TGCGCCAGCGGTCTTCTCAGGGGGGCCTCTAACAATGAGCAGTTCTTC.

The gene calls are TRBV5-6 and TRBJ2-1; 8 nucleotides match TRBD2. V shed 0 bases and J 0 bases; nucleotides not matched to a gene: 8. The CDR3 has 18 amino acids. Germline V gene sequence: CDR1 SGHDT, CDR2 YYEEEE. CDR3 sequence (DNA): TGTGCCAGCAGCTTGGTACGGGGGGGTATCAGCTCCTACAATGAGCAGTTCTTC. It yields the protein CASSLVRGGISSYNEQFF.

The J gene is TRBJ2-1, the V gene TRBV10-2, with 7 bases aligning to TRBD1. V gave up 2 bases and J gave up 6 bases; unmatched junction bases: 7. CDR3 length: 15 residues. Germline loops: CDR1 WSHSY, CDR2 SAAADI. DNA for the CDR3: TGCGCCAGCAGTGAGGAGGGACAGCCACGCAATGAGCAGTTCTTC. It specifies CASSEEGQPRNEQFF.

The chain combines TRBV6-5 with TRBJ1-1; the match to TRBD1 covers 8 bases. The CDR3 runs 14 residues. Germline V gene sequence: CDR1 MNHEY, CDR2 SVGAGI. With V trimmed by 8 bases and J by 3 bases, 8 bases remained unmatched. CDR3 nucleotides: TGTGCCAGCGGAGCGGCAGGGGGCTACACTGAAGCTTTCTTT. Encoded protein: CASGAAGGYTEAFF.

This chain connects TRBV24-1 to TRBJ2-6; D remains ambiguous. Germline V gene lookup returns CDR1 KGHDR and CDR2 SFDVKD. The CDR3 runs to 16 residues. The V end was cut by 6 bases, the J end by 0 bases, with 11 bases between. The CDR3 coding sequence is TGTGCCACCAGTCCGCGGATCTACTCTGGGGCCAACGTCCTGACTTTC. Amino acids: CATSPRIYSGANVLTF.

The V call is TRBV14, the J call TRBJ2-1, with D possibly TRBD1 on 5 matching bases. The CDR3 extends over 13 amino acids. CDR1 and CDR2 from the germline V gene are SGHDN and FVKESK. Trimming took 5 bases from V and 8 from J, leaving 13 bases between them. Written as DNA, the CDR3 is TGTGCCAGCAGCAAACAGGAGCAAGATGAGCAGTTCTTC. Translated, it gives CASSKQEQDEQFF.

Only one count was recorded for this clone. The chain couples TRBV7-9 to TRBJ2-3; 10 bases align to TRBD2. Germline CDR1 is SEHNR and CDR2 is FQNEAQ (reference sequence). V dropped 8 bases and J dropped 3; count of bases not matched to a gene: 11. CDR3 length: 16 residues. CDR3 nucleotides: TGTGCCAGCGGGAAGAGTAGCGGGGGGCCGACAGATACGCAGTATTTT. Its protein product is CASGKSSGGPTDTQYF.

The rearrangement links TRBV19 to TRBJ1-6, with D perhaps matching TRBD1 (6 bases). V shed 5 bases and J shed 9 bases, with 14 bases lying between them. The CDR3 loop spans 14 amino acids. CDR1 and CDR2 (germline): LNHDA, SQIVND (reference sequence). This CDR3 reads CASSVTGNASPLHF. In nucleotides, the CDR3 is TGTGCCAGTAGTGTTACAGGGAATGCTTCACCCCTCCACTTT.

The V call is TRBV6-6, the J call TRBJ1-1; no reliable D call. The germline V and J ends were trimmed by 2 bases and 4 bases, with 11 bases remaining between them. Germline V gene data show CDR1 as MNHNY and CDR2 as SVGAGI (reference sequence). CDR3 length: 14 amino acids. In DNA form, the CDR3 reads TGTGCCAGCAGTTACAGAGACGCGGGCACTGAAGCTTTCTTT. It is translated as CASSYRDAGTEAFF.

This chain connects TRBV7-2 to TRBJ1-6; D possibly corresponds to TRBD1 (5 bases). Trimming removed 3 bases at V and 14 bases at J, with 11 bases between. CDR1 SGHTA and CDR2 FQGNSA come from the germline V gene. This CDR3 has 12 amino acids. The CDR3 spells CASSLRQGTLHF. The CDR3 region has the DNA TGTGCCAGCAGCTTGCGGCAGGGCACCCTCCACTTT. The full variable domain, its missing parts supplied by reference TRBV7-2 and TRBJ1-6, is GAGVSQSPSNKVTEKGKDVELRCDPISGHTALYWYRQSLGQGLEFLIYFQGNSAPDKSGLPSDRFSAERTGGSVSTLTIQRTQQEDSAVYLCASSLRQGTLHFGNGTRLTVT.